This TCR beta chain appears in the sequencing data of a study of T cells in Graves' hyperthyroidism and ophthalmopathy. Study-wide findings and caveats: The model foresaw ophthalmopathy a median roughly 6 months prior to onset.

Amplified regions were TCR beta CDR3 sequences from RNA transcripts. The TCR CDR3 first-round RT-PCR relied on the HTBI primer set. TCRdb passed the multiplex PCR reads through MiXCR, listing each CDR3 protein once. The sample comprises hundreds of thousands of distinct CDR3 sequences, around 38% of which are singletons, and 7.5% to 9.5% rests with the top ten. V lost 2 bases to trimming and J lost 6 bases, with 13 bases between them. This CDR3 region has 14 residues. CDR1 and CDR2 (germline): MNHEY, SVGAGI. Remarks on this clonotype: Its antigen remains unknown.

The clonotype originates from a man aged 18-30 years with Graves' hyperthyroidism. This rearrangement joins TRBV6-5 to TRBJ1-2, with D tentatively TRBD1 (5 bases). The sequenced material came from blood. The CDR3 nucleotides are TGTGCCAGCAGTTACGACAGCCGACCCGATGGCTACACCTTC. This gives the protein CASSYDSRPDGYTF.